Included here is one T cell receptor (beta chain) sequence, with context. Its antigen is unknown. No quality values exist for individual bases; no much larger clone is one base distant. RNA was extracted using the RNeasy kit, and roughly 0.45 to 1 microgram was reverse transcribed with random hexamers. TCR beta CDR3 regions were amplified with the immunoSEQ multiplex PCR assay covering 54 Vbeta and 13 Jbeta segments. PCR amplification bias was corrected using a synthetic template baseline for primer optimization and computational correction. In the authors' own workflow: Reads were assigned to V, D and J genes according to IMGT and analyzed in immunoSEQ Analyzer, with only productive sequences retained. Clonality was calculated as one minus the Shannon entropy normalized by log2 of the number of productive unique sequences. Public and private clones were assessed among the 100 most prevalent clones of each patient and control. A clone was defined as Susac-specific if it was absent from the healthy and MS cohorts, from some 1,100 published viral clones and from other ImmuneACCESS disease sequences. TCRdb reprocessing: public reads trimmed at Q25 with fastp, clones called with MiXCR, in-frame beta chains kept. Rows are combined by CDR3 protein, so each entry shows the most common genes and DNA. TCRdb, not the authors, supplied the V and J calls. A total of around 220,000 distinct CDR3 sequences appear in this sample, more than 85% of them only once. The ten largest clonotypes hold approximately 0.13% of the sample.

The source of the sample is a study of CD8 T cells in Susac syndrome (dated by TCRdb to the late 2010s). With regard to the full study: The study used repertoire sequencing to test whether antigen drove CD8+ T cell activation and differentiation in Susac syndrome. Clonality of the CD8+ T cell repertoire was compared between about a dozen healthy donors, roughly 14 Susac syndrome patients and under 19 multiple sclerosis patients.

Peripheral blood CD8+ and CD4+ T cells from healthy donors, Susac syndrome patients and multiple sclerosis patients were profiled using high-throughput TCR beta sequencing. The multiple sclerosis controls were treatment-naive patients who had stable or active relapsing-remitting disease and met the revised McDonald criteria. Bulk CD8+ and CD4+ T cells were purified magnetically by negative isolation, whereas CD8+ TEMRA cells were enriched by FACS. Blood was collected in EDTA tubes and processed within 24 hours, with PBMCs isolated through density gradient centrifugation. PBMCs intended for TCR sequencing were cryopreserved in liquid nitrogen and were subsequently thawed in a 37 degrees C water bath. A purity of at least 90% was achieved for sorted or isolated CD4+, CD8+ and CD8+ TEMRA cells. Paper-wide results and their limitations: The study acknowledged that relatively few individuals were included in the TCR sequencing and HLA analysis.

Trimming leaves V shorter by 3 bases and J shorter by 0 bases, with the junction holding 6 bases beyond the gene matches. CDR1 DFQATT and CDR2 SNEGSKA are derived from the germline V gene (reference sequence). From the cysteine up to the phenylalanine, the CDR3 has a length of 15 residues. Only CDR3 DNA is held: 45 bases, read in frame from base 1. This clonotype originated in a human donor with multiple sclerosis. The sequenced sample was CD8+ T cells from PBMCs. Recombination joined TRBV20-1 with TRBJ1-1; 8 central bases correspond to TRBD1. The CDR3 region: CSARQGASMNTEAFF. The nucleotide sequence reads TGCAGTGCTAGGCAGGGGGCCTCGATGAACACTGAAGCTTTCTTT.